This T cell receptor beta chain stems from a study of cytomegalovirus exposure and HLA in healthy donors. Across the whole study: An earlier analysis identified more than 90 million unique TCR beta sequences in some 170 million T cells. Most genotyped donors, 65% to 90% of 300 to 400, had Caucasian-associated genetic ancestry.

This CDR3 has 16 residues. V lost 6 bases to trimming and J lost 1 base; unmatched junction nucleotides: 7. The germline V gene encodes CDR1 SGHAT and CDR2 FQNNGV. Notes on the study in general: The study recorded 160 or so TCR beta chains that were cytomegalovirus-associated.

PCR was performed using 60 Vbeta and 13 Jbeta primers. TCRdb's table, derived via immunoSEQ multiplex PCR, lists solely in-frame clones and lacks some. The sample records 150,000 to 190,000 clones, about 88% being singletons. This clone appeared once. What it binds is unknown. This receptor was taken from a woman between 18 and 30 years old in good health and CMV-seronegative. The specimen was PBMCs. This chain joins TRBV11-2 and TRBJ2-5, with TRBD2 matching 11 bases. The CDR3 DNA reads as TGTGCCAGCAGGTCAACTAGCGGGAGACTCCAAGAGACCCAGTACTTC. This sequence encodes CASRSTSGRLQETQYF.